The clone carrying this TCR beta chain was observed a few times. Its antigen is undetermined. The study recruited healthy Caucasian donors from Russia who were aged about 6 to 90. There are 15 residues in the CDR3. Germline V gene data show CDR1 as KGHSH and CDR2 as LQKENI. The data originate from a study of blood T cells in healthy people across ages. A J-beta primer mix and a sample-barcoded 5' primer were used in a second PCR of roughly 6 to 11 cycles. TCRdb independently ran MiXCR on the 5' RACE reads; one entry per CDR3 protein. This sample has about 720,000 distinct CDR3 sequences, with approximately 25% found just once. Study results and limitations: Naive and antigen-experienced cells could not be conclusively compared, given unsorted PBMCs. Possibly confounding the expanded clonotype changes was the fact that donor CMV status was unknown.

These data also featured in a second study, about T cells of mothers and their children. That source notes: According to the study, all extracted RNA entered cDNA synthesis at around 1.5 ug per 15 ul.

Sequenced: blood. This rearrangement joins TRBV18 to TRBJ2-5; 9 nucleotides line up with TRBD1. TRBJ2-7 matches the DNA end more closely, so the J call is doubtful. The TCR sequence derives from a boy under 18 in good health. The CDR3 is CASSPIGDRVHEQYF. The CDR3 nucleotides are TGTGCCAGCTCACCGATTGGGGACAGGGTACACGAGCAGTACTTC.